This entry lists 8 T cell receptor beta chains sequenced from one sample in a study of shared clonotypes between healthy human individuals. Repertoires were generated with immunoSEQ multiplex PCR, while TCRdb's copy carries only in-frame clones and drops some. The repertoire holds 300,000 to 350,000 clones, with less than 85% as singletons. Sequencing input: memory CD4+ T cells sorted from blood. Stated subset: CD45RA-negative fraction. Receptor source: a man younger than 40 in good health.

The V call is TRBV7-2, the J call TRBJ2-7; D gene unclear. The V gene's germline CDR1 is SGHTA and CDR2 FQGNSA. This CDR3 region has 12 residues. V was trimmed by 2 bases and J by 7 bases, leaving 9 bases between them. The CDR3 sequence: CASSLSFREQYF. The CDR3 nucleotides read TGTGCCAGCAGCTTATCTTTCAGGGAGCAGTACTTC.

This clone was recorded once. The genes are TRBV7-8 and TRBJ2-1; D remains unclear. CDR1 and CDR2 (germline): SGHVS, FQNEAQ. Trimming cost V 5 bases and J 10 bases, with 9 bases left between them. This CDR3 contains 11 residues. CDR3 sequence: CASSRQREQFF. The CDR3 bases are TGTGCCAGCAGCCGCCAGAGGGAGCAGTTCTTC.

This chain connects TRBV6-1 to TRBJ2-3; 8 bases are shared with TRBD2. The germline gives CDR1 MNHNS, CDR2 SASEGT. This CDR3 region has 14 residues. The V and J ends lost 8 bases and 5 bases, in that order; junction bases with no gene match: 9. The DNA for the CDR3 is TGTGCCAGCTCAGTAGCGGGACTGGTAGATACGCAGTATTTT. It codes for CASSVAGLVDTQYF.

The chain carries TRBV5-6 and TRBJ1-5; tentatively, D is TRBD1 (5 bases). Germline-derived CDR1 and CDR2 are SGHDT and YYEEEE. Trimming stripped 4 bases from V and 1 base from J, with 18 bases between. The CDR3 sequence is 17 residues long. CDR3 nucleotide sequence: TGTGCCAGCAGCGGGAGTGCAGGGCGGGTAAGCAATCAGCCCCAGCATTTT. It is translated as CASSGSAGRVSNQPQHF.

The chain has TRBV9 and TRBJ2-3; D unresolved. The V gene's germline CDR1 is SGDLS and CDR2 YYNGEE. Trimming took off 8 bases at V and 0 bases at J, with 10 bases between the two ends. This CDR3 is built from 13 residues. The CDR3 is CASQLGSTDTQYF. The DNA for the CDR3 is TGTGCCAGTCAACTGGGGAGCACAGATACGCAGTATTTT.

The chain couples TRBV4-3 to TRBJ2-5, with D perhaps TRBD1 or TRBD2 (5 bases each). This CDR3 contains 14 residues. The germline V gene has CDR1 LGHNA and CDR2 YSLEER. V was cut by 0 bases and J by 5 bases, with 10 bases left in between. CDR3 sequence: CASSQEAWGETQYF. The CDR3, as DNA: TGCGCCAGCAGCCAAGAAGCTTGGGGGGAGACCCAGTACTTC.

The V call is TRBV5-8, the J call TRBJ1-3; a possible D gene is TRBD1 (5 bases). Germline CDR1 and CDR2: SGHTS and YDEGEE. The CDR3 spans 13 residues. Trimming shortened V by 1 base and J by 7 bases, and 9 bases separated the two germline ends. The CDR3 nucleotides are TGTGCCAGCAGCTTGACAGGATTGAACACCATATATTTT. Protein: CASSLTGLNTIYF.

This chain joins TRBV2 and TRBJ2-5, with 8 nucleotides matching TRBD2. From germline, CDR1 is SNHLY and CDR2 FYNNEI. The CDR3 runs 16 residues. V was pared by 5 bases and J by 5 bases, with 13 bases of the junction left unmatched. The CDR3 protein is CASSRPAGGYKETQYF. The CDR3 bases are TGTGCCAGCAGTCGACCTGCGGGGGGTTATAAGGAGACCCAGTACTTC.